This T cell receptor beta chain comes out of a study of T cell changes during pregnancy in multiple sclerosis. Germline values: CDR1 SGHKS, CDR2 YYEKEE (reference sequence). V trimming: 4 bases; J trimming: 9 bases; junction bases outside the gene matches: 7. CDR3 length equals 13 residues. Assay: immunoSEQ multiplex PCR; the TCRdb copy retains only in-frame clones and omits some. The data hold approximately 90,000 clones, with 80% to 95% observed a single time. This TCR came from a female donor with multiple sclerosis, enrolled in a pregnancy study. The sample in question was peripheral blood, obtained after pregnancy. The genes are TRBV5-5 and TRBJ1-5; 7 nucleotides line up with TRBD1. This chain's CDR3 is CASSPDRSWPQHF. Here the CDR3 DNA reads TGTGCCAGCAGCCCGGACAGGTCGTGGCCCCAGCATTTT.